The 20 T cell receptor beta chains given below trace back to one sample, sequenced in a study of blood T cell repertoires in COVID-19. Profiling relied on immunoSEQ multiplex PCR, and the TCRdb table lists in-frame clones only, not all of them. Of 55,000 to 75,000 clones listed, roughly 80% are singletons. The sequencing sample was made of peripheral blood. The receptor source for this set is a man older than 75 with active COVID-19.

This chain uses TRBV7-9 with TRBJ2-3; 10 bases are shared with TRBD2. This CDR3 is built from 15 residues. The V segment lost 4 bases and the J segment 1 base; nucleotides outside the gene matches: 2. Germline lookup yields CDR1 SEHNR and CDR2 FQNEAQ (reference sequence). CDR3 sequence: CASSSGTSGTDTQYF. As DNA, the CDR3 is TGTGCCAGCAGCTCCGGGACTAGCGGCACAGATACGCAGTATTTT.

The V and J genes are TRBV10-3 and TRBJ1-1; the D is unclear. CDR3 length equals 13 residues. Trimming removed 5 bases at V and 2 bases at J, with 9 bases between. Germline-derived CDR1 and CDR2 are ENHRY and SYGVKD. The CDR3 DNA sequence: TGTGCCATCAGTTTAGAGGAAAACACTGAAGCTTTCTTT. It is translated as CAISLEENTEAFF.

This sequence joins TRBV9 and TRBJ1-2, with a weak D call TRBD1 (5 bases). With 0 bases removed from V and 5 bases from J, the gap between germline ends came to 8 bases. This CDR3 is 13 amino acids long. Germline V CDR1 and CDR2: SGDLS, YYNGEE. The CDR3 is CASSVEGNYGYTF. DNA for the CDR3: TGTGCCAGCAGCGTAGAGGGGAATTATGGCTACACCTTC.

The chain uses TRBV4-1 and TRBJ2-1, with D perhaps matching TRBD2 (5 bases). CDR1 and CDR2 (germline): MGHRA, YSYEKL. V lost 5 bases to trimming and J lost 5 bases, with 13 bases between them. This CDR3 region has 14 residues. CDR3 sequence reads: CASSTRTSNNEQFF. DNA of the CDR3: TGCGCCAGCAGCACCCGGACTTCAAACAATGAGCAGTTCTTC.

V usage is TRBV6-6 and J usage is TRBJ2-1; TRBD2 aligns across 11 bases. Trimming removed 5 bases from V and 7 bases from J; junction bases left unmatched: 10. In germline, CDR1 is MNHNY, CDR2 SVGAGI (reference sequence). The CDR3 has 16 residues. CDR3 bases: TGTGCCAGCAGTCCCATGACTAGCGGGGTTCGTAATGAGCAGTTCTTC. Protein product: CASSPMTSGVRNEQFF.

CDR3 DNA sequence: TGTGCCAGCAGAAGCGAAATCACAGATACGCAGTATTTT. As protein: CASRSEITDTQYF. The J gene is TRBJ2-3, the V gene TRBV6-5; D unclear. Germline CDR1 reads MNHEY; CDR2 reads SVGAGI. Trimming shortened V by 6 bases and J by 2 bases, and 9 bases separated the two germline ends. The CDR3 spans 13 residues.

The J gene is TRBJ1-2, the V gene TRBV15; a weak D match, TRBD1 (5 bases). The CDR3 length is 17 residues. V was cut by 0 bases and J by 6 bases, with 20 bases left in between. Per the germline V gene, CDR1 is LNHNV and CDR2 is YYDKDF (reference sequence). In DNA form, the CDR3 reads TGTGCCACCAGCAGAGAAGCGACGAACAGGAGAAAGAATGGCTACACCTTC. Protein: CATSREATNRRKNGYTF.

This chain joins TRBV9 and TRBJ2-7; TRBD1 matches 7 bases. This CDR3 comprises 14 residues. Germline V lookup: CDR1 SGDLS, CDR2 YYNGEE. V gave up 4 bases and J gave up 3 bases; unmatched junction bases: 7. The CDR3 DNA sequence: TGTGCCAGCAGCTTCCGGGACAGAGGCTACGAGCAGTACTTC. Amino acid sequence: CASSFRDRGYEQYF.

The rearrangement links TRBV7-6 to TRBJ2-3, with D possibly matching TRBD2 (5 bases). Germline loops: CDR1 SGHVS, CDR2 FNYEAQ. This CDR3 spans 15 amino acids. The ends were cut back, 5 bases at V and 2 bases at J, with 14 bases in the middle. The CDR3 spells CASSETTLNTDTQYF. CDR3 bases: TGTGCCAGCAGCGAGACTACGCTGAACACAGATACGCAGTATTTT.

The CDR3 region has the DNA TGTGCCAGCAGCCGTCAGGGTTCCGACGAGACCCAGTACTTC. This codes for CASSRQGSDETQYF. The chain uses TRBV7-3 and TRBJ2-5; D might be TRBD1 (5 bases). The CDR3 sequence is 14 residues long. The V end lost 5 bases, the J end lost 5 bases, and 15 bases lay between the germline ends. Germline V gene lookup returns CDR1 SGHTA and CDR2 FQGTGA.

The chain recombines TRBV7-9 with TRBJ1-2; D is undetermined. The CDR3 loop spans 16 amino acids. In germline, CDR1 is SEHNR, CDR2 FQNEAQ (reference sequence). With 3 bases removed from V and 0 bases from J, the gap between germline ends came to 14 bases. For the CDR3, the DNA is TGTGCCAGCAGCTTCCAAGGAGGACTCACTAACTATGGCTACACCTTC. As protein: CASSFQGGLTNYGYTF.

V usage is TRBV3-1 (or the pseudogene TRBV3-2) and J usage is TRBJ1-1; D gene ambiguous. CDR1 and CDR2 (germline): LGHDT, YNNKEL (reference sequence). V shed 0 bases and J shed 11 bases, with 16 bases lying between them. The CDR3 runs 14 residues. The CDR3 DNA reads TGTGCCAGCAGCCAAGATGGAGACTATCGTCGGGCTTTCTTT. The encoded protein is CASSQDGDYRRAFF.

The chain joins TRBV5-6 to TRBJ1-6; 7 bases map to TRBD1. Germline V gene sequence: CDR1 SGHDT, CDR2 YYEEEE. J was trimmed by 6 bases and V by 0 bases; bases with no gene match: 9. The CDR3 contains 17 residues. CDR3 sequence (DNA): TGTGCCAGCAGCTTGGGACCGTTTGACAGGGTTAATTCACCCCTCCACTTT. Translation: CASSLGPFDRVNSPLHF.

The rearrangement joins TRBV27 to TRBJ2-5; 12 nucleotides line up with TRBD1. CDR1 is MNHEY, CDR2 SMNVEV, per germline (reference sequence). CDR3 size: 15 residues. After removal of 5 bases from V and 5 bases from J, the junction contained 6 bases not matched to a gene. CDR3 in DNA: TGTGCCAGCAGTACCCGGGACAGGGGGCGTGAGACCCAGTACTTC. Protein: CASSTRDRGRETQYF.

The chain joins TRBV9 to TRBJ1-1; 7 bases agree with TRBD1. The V and J ends lost 4 bases and 5 bases, in that order; junction bases with no gene match: 11. This CDR3 spans 15 amino acids. Germline CDR1 and CDR2: SGDLS and YYNGEE. The DNA for the CDR3 is TGTGCCAGCAGCCCACGACAGGGTACCGGAACTGAAGCTTTCTTT. Translated, it gives CASSPRQGTGTEAFF.

V is TRBV2 and J is TRBJ2-2, with TRBD2 identical over 7 bases. The length of the CDR3 is 16 residues. The V gene's germline CDR1 is SNHLY and CDR2 FYNNEI. Trimming cost V 4 bases and J 6 bases; bases outside gene matches: 11. CDR3 region: CASSVGAGEKPGELFF. In DNA, the CDR3 is TGTGCCAGCAGTGTAGGGGCGGGAGAAAAGCCCGGGGAGCTGTTTTTT. The whole variable domain, remainder taken from reference TRBV2 and TRBJ2-2, is EPEVTQTPSHQVTQMGQEVILRCVPISNHLYFYWYRQILGQKVEFLVSFYNNEISEKSEIFDDQFSVERPDGSNFTLKIRSTKLEDSAMYFCASSVGAGEKPGELFFGEGSRLTVL.

This rearrangement joins TRBV25-1 to TRBJ2-1, with 10 bases identical to TRBD2. The ends lost 4 bases at V and 7 bases at J; junction bases unmatched: 4. CDR3 length: 14 amino acids. CDR1 and CDR2 (germline): MGHDK, SYGVNS. Written as DNA, the CDR3 is TGTGCCAGCAGTGTTAGCGGGAGGTGGAATGAGCAGTTCTTC. This sequence encodes CASSVSGRWNEQFF.

The V gene is TRBV6-2 or TRBV6-3, the J gene TRBJ1-5; 8 bases line up with TRBD1. Trimming at V came to 4 bases and at J to 4 bases, leaving 12 bases not matched to a gene. Germline V gives CDR1 MNHEY, CDR2 SVGEGT. The CDR3 is 17 amino acids. The CDR3 protein is CASSSGQGALRNQPQHF. The CDR3 coding sequence is TGTGCCAGCAGTTCAGGGCAGGGGGCTTTAAGGAATCAGCCCCAGCATTTT.

This chain connects TRBV21-1 to TRBJ2-1; whether TRBD2, the table's D call, matches the DNA was not checked. TRBV21-1 is recorded as a pseudogene. This CDR3 comprises 16 residues. The CDR3: CASSKGTSGGYNEQFF. The CDR3 DNA is TGTGCCAGCAGCAAAGGGACCAGCGGGGGCTACAATGAGCAGTTCTTC.

The chain carries TRBV6-5 and TRBJ2-7; TRBD1 aligns across 8 bases. Germline V gene lookup returns CDR1 MNHEY and CDR2 SVGAGI. V lost 0 bases to trimming and J lost 6 bases; unmatched junction nucleotides: 10. The CDR3 extends over 16 amino acids. DNA for the CDR3: TGTGCCAGCAGTTACTCCCCGACAGGGGACCTCTCCGAGCAGTACTTC. Translation: CASSYSPTGDLSEQYF.